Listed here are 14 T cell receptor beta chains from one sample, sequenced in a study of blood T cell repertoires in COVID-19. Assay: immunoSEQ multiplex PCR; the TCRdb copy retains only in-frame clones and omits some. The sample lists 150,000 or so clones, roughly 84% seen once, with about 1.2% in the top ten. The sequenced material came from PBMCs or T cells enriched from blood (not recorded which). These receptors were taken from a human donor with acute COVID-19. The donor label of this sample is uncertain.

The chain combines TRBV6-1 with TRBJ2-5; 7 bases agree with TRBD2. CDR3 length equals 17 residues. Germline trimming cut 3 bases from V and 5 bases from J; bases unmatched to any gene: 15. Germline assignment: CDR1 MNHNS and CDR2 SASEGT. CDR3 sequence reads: CASSEKYGLGRRETQYF. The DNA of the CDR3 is TGTGCCAGCAGTGAGAAATACGGACTAGGGAGAAGGGAGACCCAGTACTTC.

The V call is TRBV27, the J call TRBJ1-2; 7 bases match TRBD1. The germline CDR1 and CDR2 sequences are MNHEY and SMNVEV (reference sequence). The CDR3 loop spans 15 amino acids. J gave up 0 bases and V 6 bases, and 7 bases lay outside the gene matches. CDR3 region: CASRISTGTNYGYTF. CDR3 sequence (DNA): TGTGCCAGCAGAATCTCGACAGGGACTAACTATGGCTACACCTTC.

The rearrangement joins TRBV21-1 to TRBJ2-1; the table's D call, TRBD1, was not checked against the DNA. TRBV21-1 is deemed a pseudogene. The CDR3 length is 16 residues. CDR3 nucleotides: TGTGCCAGCAGCAAATTGCCAGGGAATTTCTACAATGAGCAGTTCTTC. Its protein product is CASSKLPGNFYNEQFF.

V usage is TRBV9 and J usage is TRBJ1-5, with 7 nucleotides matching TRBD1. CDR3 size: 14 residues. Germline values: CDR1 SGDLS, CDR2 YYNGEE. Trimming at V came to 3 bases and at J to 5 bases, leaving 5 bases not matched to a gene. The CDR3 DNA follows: TGTGCCAGCAGCGGCCGGGACAGTTATCAGCCCCAGCATTTT. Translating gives CASSGRDSYQPQHF.

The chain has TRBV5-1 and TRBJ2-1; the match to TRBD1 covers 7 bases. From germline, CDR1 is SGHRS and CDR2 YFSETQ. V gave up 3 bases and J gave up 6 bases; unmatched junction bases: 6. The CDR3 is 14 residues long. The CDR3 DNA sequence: TGCGCCAGCAGCTACGGGACAGTCGGCAATGAGCAGTTCTTC. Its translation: CASSYGTVGNEQFF.

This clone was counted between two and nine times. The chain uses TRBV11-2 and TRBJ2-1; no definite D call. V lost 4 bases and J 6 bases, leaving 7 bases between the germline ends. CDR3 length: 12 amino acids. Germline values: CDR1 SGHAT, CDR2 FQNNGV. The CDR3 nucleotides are TGTGCCAGCAGCTCTAACCGCAATGAGCAGTTCTTC. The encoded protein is CASSSNRNEQFF.

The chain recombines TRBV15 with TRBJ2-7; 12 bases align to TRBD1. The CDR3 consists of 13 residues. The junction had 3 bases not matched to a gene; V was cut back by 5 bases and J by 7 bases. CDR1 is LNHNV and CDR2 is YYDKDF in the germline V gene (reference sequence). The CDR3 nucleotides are TGTGCCACCAGCCGGGACAGGGGGCGGGAGCAGTACTTC. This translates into CATSRDRGREQYF.

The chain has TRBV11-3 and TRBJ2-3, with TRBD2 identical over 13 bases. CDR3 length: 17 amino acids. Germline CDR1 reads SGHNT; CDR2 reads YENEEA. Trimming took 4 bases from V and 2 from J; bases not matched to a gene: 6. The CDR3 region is CASSSRTSGGDTDTQYF. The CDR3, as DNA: TGTGCCAGCAGCTCCAGGACTAGCGGGGGTGACACAGATACGCAGTATTTT. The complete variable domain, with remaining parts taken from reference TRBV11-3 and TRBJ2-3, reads EAGVVQSPRYKIIEKKQPVAFWCNPISGHNTLYWYLQNLGQGPELLIRYENEEAVDDSQLPKDRFSAERLKGVDSTLKIQPAELGDSAVYLCASSSRTSGGDTDTQYFGPGTRLTVL.

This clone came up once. Here the CDR3 DNA reads TGTGCCAGCAGTTATAATCGGCCAGGTACCCCGGGGGACACTGAAGCTTTCTTT. This gives the protein CASSYNRPGTPGDTEAFF. The J gene is TRBJ1-1, the V gene TRBV3-1 (or the pseudogene TRBV3-2); D is possibly TRBD1 (5 bases). Per the germline V gene, CDR1 is LGHDT and CDR2 is YNNKEL (reference sequence). The CDR3 covers 18 residues. The V gene lost 6 bases and the J gene lost 3 bases, with 26 bases spanning the gap.

CDR3: CASSQQSRGVWTDTQYF. CDR3 bases: TGTGCCAGCAGCCAACAATCGCGGGGGGTATGGACAGATACGCAGTATTTT. This rearrangement joins TRBV4-2 to TRBJ2-3; 8 nucleotides match TRBD2. Unmatched junction bases numbered 10, after V lost 2 bases and J lost 3 bases. The CDR3 runs to 17 residues. Germline V gene lookup returns CDR1 LGHNA and CDR2 YNFKEQ.

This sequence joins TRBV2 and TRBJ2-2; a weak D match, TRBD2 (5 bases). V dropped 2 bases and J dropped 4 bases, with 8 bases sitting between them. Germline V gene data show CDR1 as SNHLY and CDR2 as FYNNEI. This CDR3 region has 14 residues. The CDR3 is CASSESGFTGELFF. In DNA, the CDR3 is TGTGCCAGCAGTGAATCGGGGTTCACCGGGGAGCTGTTTTTT.

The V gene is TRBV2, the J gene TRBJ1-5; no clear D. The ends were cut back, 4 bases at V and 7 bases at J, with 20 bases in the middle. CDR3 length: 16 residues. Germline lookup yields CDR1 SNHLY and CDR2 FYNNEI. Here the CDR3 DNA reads TGTGCCAGCAGTGTCTTTCGTGAGGTCGGGAGGCAGCCCCAGCATTTT. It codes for CASSVFREVGRQPQHF.

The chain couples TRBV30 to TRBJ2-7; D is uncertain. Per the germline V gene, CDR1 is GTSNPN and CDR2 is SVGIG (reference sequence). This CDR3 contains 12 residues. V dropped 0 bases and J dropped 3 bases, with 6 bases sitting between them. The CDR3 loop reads CAWSVSYYEQYF. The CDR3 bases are TGTGCCTGGAGTGTAAGCTACTACGAGCAGTACTTC.

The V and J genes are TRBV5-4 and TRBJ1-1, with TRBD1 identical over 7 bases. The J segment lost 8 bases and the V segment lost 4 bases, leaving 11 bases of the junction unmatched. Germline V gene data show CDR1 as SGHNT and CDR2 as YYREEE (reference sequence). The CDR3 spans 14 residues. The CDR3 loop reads CASSPGQRQEEAFF. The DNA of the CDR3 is TGTGCCAGCAGCCCGGGACAGAGGCAGGAAGAAGCTTTCTTT. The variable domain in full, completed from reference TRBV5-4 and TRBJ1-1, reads ETGVTQSPTHLIKTRGQQVTLRCSSQSGHNTVSWYQQALGQGPQFIFQYYREEENGRGNFPPRFSGLQFPNYSSELNVNALELDDSALYLCASSPGQRQEEAFFGQGTRLTVV.